The subject of this entry is one T cell receptor beta chain. The data are from a study of technical replicates of blood from a handful of donors. There are 15 residues in the CDR3. V was clipped by 6 bases and J by 8 bases, with 22 bases between them. CDR1 is SNHLY and CDR2 is FYNNEI in the germline V gene. Sequencing used immunoSEQ multiplex PCR; TCRdb keeps in-frame clones, though not all of them. The sample includes roughly 68,000 clones, 80% to 95% of them seen just once. This sequence was found in a human donor in good health. Some clones in this sample may be carry-over from other donors' samples. The chain couples TRBV2 to TRBJ1-2, with a tentative D call TRBD1 (6 bases). The sample was PBMCs. Here the CDR3 DNA reads TGTGCCAGCAGGGCCTTGGGGGCGGGGGCTGAGGGCTACACCTTC. Encoded protein: CASRALGAGAEGYTF.